A single sample is the source of the 24 T cell receptor beta chains below, sequenced in a study of early T cells in non-severe SARS-CoV-2 infection. MiXCR, applied by TCRdb to the 5' RACE reads, yields one record per CDR3 protein. The sample shows approximately 27,000 distinct CDR3 sequences, roughly 5.4% of them seen only once. What was sequenced was whole blood. The receptors were sampled from an adult who was a healthcare worker with PCR-confirmed SARS-CoV-2 infection or an uninfected control (not recorded which).

The rearrangement uses TRBV5-1 and TRBJ2-3, with 10 nucleotides matching TRBD2. This CDR3 is built from 15 residues. The germline gives CDR1 SGHRS, CDR2 YFSETQ. Trimming removed 7 bases from V and 4 bases from J; junction bases left unmatched: 9. CDR3 residues: CASGLAGDKADTQYF. The CDR3 DNA follows: TGCGCCAGCGGGCTAGCGGGGGACAAGGCAGATACGCAGTATTTT.

Concerning this clonotype: This may be a read error, as it is one base from a much larger clone. The chain links TRBV18 to TRBJ2-1; no reliable D call. CDR1 KGHSH and CDR2 LQKENI come from the germline V gene. The CDR3 contains 17 residues. CDR3 nucleotide sequence: TGTGCCAGCTCACCACCGGTTTCGGGCCTTGTGGCCCATGAGCTGTTCTTC. Translation gives CASSPPVSGLVAHELFF.

J is TRBJ2-5 and V is TRBV2; D is unresolved. Between the trimmed V and J ends, which lost 8 bases and 5 bases, there was a span of 12 bases. This CDR3 contains 12 residues. Germline V gene data show CDR1 as SNHLY and CDR2 as FYNNEI. The CDR3 nucleotides read TGTGCCAGCCTGGCTAGGCTGGAGACCCAGTACTTC. The encoded protein is CASLARLETQYF. Full variable domain (rest looked up from reference TRBV2 and TRBJ2-5): EPEVTQTPSHQVTQMGQEVILRCVPISNHLYFYWYRQILGQKVEFLVSFYNNEISEKSEIFDDQFSVERPDGSNFTLKIRSTKLEDSAMYFCASLARLETQYFGPGTRLLVL.

This clonotype was recorded at least ten times. The rearrangement links TRBV6-6 to TRBJ2-7; D perhaps matches TRBD1 (8 bases). This CDR3 has 14 amino acids. Germline V gene sequence: CDR1 MNHNY, CDR2 SVGAGI (reference sequence). V gave up 4 bases and J gave up 4 bases, with 14 bases separating them. CDR3 DNA: TGTGCCAGCAGTTCCGGACAGGGAGGGTACGAGCAGTACTTC. Its translation is CASSSGQGGYEQYF.

This clonotype was picked up many times. The chain employs TRBV18 and TRBJ2-5; D might be TRBD2 (6 bases). The V end was cut by 2 bases, the J end by 1 base, with 8 bases between. The length of the CDR3 is 14 residues. The germline V gene has CDR1 KGHSH and CDR2 LQKENI. In DNA form, the CDR3 reads TGTGCCAGCTCACCAGTGGGGGGCCAAGAGACCCAGTACTTC. This sequence encodes CASSPVGGQETQYF.

The table lists this clonotype with a few counts. The chain recombines TRBV27 with TRBJ2-7; 9 positions agree with TRBD2. The CDR3 runs 15 residues. Germline V gene data show CDR1 as MNHEY and CDR2 as SMNVEV (reference sequence). J lost 4 bases, V lost 5 bases, and 9 bases had no gene match. The CDR3 loop reads CASSIRLAAIYEQYF. Here the CDR3 DNA reads TGTGCCAGCAGTATCAGACTAGCGGCTATATACGAGCAGTACTTC.

This clonotype was picked up many times. The rearrangement uses TRBV29-1 and TRBJ2-3; perhaps TRBD2 as D (5 bases). The germline gives CDR1 SQVTM, CDR2 ANQGSEA. The CDR3 consists of 12 residues. V dropped 3 bases and J dropped 5 bases, with 9 bases sitting between them. In DNA, the CDR3 is TGCAGCGTTGACCGGACTGAAGATACGCAGTATTTT. It codes for CSVDRTEDTQYF.

This clonotype was recorded a few times. This sequence joins TRBV9 and TRBJ2-2; D gene uncertain. The CDR3 covers 12 residues. V lost 4 bases to trimming and J lost 9 bases, with 10 bases between them. CDR1 is SGDLS, CDR2 YYNGEE, per germline. CDR3 DNA sequence: TGTGCCAGCAGCACCCGGAGCAGGGAGCTGTTTTTT. It yields the protein CASSTRSRELFF.

V and J are TRBV29-1 and TRBJ2-1, with D perhaps matching TRBD1 (6 bases). There are 14 residues in the CDR3. V gave up 3 bases and J gave up 4 bases, with 13 bases separating them. Germline assignment: CDR1 SQVTM and CDR2 ANQGSEA. The CDR3 bases are TGCAGCGTTGATGAGACAGGATCATACAATGAGCAGTTCTTC. It is translated as CSVDETGSYNEQFF.

This clonotype appeared many times. The chain joins TRBV11-2 to TRBJ2-7, with 9 bases fitting TRBD1. Germline V CDR1 and CDR2: SGHAT, FQNNGV. V shed 3 bases and J 2 bases; nucleotides not matched to a gene: 2. The CDR3 contains 14 residues. The CDR3 nucleotides read TGTGCCAGCAGCTTGGGGACAGGGACCTACGAGCAGTACTTC. Its translation: CASSLGTGTYEQYF.

This clonotype was counted many times. The rearrangement links TRBV12-3 or TRBV12-4 to TRBJ2-2; D is perhaps TRBD2 (6 bases). V was clipped by 6 bases and J by 0 bases, with 11 bases between them. The CDR3 covers 15 residues. Here the CDR3 DNA reads TGTGCCAGCAGCCCCACGGGAGCGAACACCGGGGAGCTGTTTTTT. The encoded protein is CASSPTGANTGELFF.

This clonotype was observed at least ten times. V usage is TRBV14 and J usage is TRBJ1-1; weak D call: TRBD1 (5 bases). Germline CDR1 and CDR2: SGHDN and FVKESK. This CDR3 is 13 amino acids long. Trimming took 4 bases from V and 5 from J, leaving 11 bases between them. CDR3 DNA sequence: TGTGCCAGCAGCCCTAAGGGGAGGACTGAAGCTTTCTTT. Translating gives CASSPKGRTEAFF.

In this sample, this clonotype turned up many times. This chain joins TRBV12-3 or TRBV12-4 and TRBJ2-2, with 12 nucleotides matching TRBD2. The V gene end was trimmed by 4 bases and the J gene end by 2 bases; junction bases not matched to a gene: 5. The CDR3 sequence is 17 residues long. CDR3 region: CASSYLAGGLNTGELFF. The CDR3 DNA is TGTGCCAGCAGTTACCTAGCGGGAGGGCTTAACACCGGGGAGCTGTTTTTT.

This clonotype was seen many times. The J gene is TRBJ2-7, the V gene TRBV7-9; TRBD2 matches 7 bases. This CDR3 contains 14 residues. V was pared by 7 bases and J by 2 bases, with 8 bases of the junction left unmatched. CDR1 and CDR2 (germline): SEHNR, FQNEAQ (reference sequence). The CDR3 region is CASTRAGPAYEQYF. CDR3 bases: TGTGCCAGCACCCGAGCGGGACCAGCCTACGAGCAGTACTTC.

This clonotype came up many times. The rearrangement joins TRBV9 to TRBJ2-7; D unresolved. The CDR3 length is 13 residues. Trimming removed 0 bases from V and 7 bases from J, with 11 bases in between. Germline V gene data show CDR1 as SGDLS and CDR2 as YYNGEE. CDR3 protein: CASSVGPVGEQYF. In nucleotides, the CDR3 is TGTGCCAGCAGCGTAGGTCCCGTCGGAGAGCAGTACTTC.

This clonotype was seen a handful of times. The gene calls are TRBV7-9 and TRBJ2-7; tentatively, D is TRBD2 (5 bases). The germline CDR1 and CDR2 sequences are SEHNR and FQNEAQ (reference sequence). The CDR3 has 14 amino acids. V was clipped by 2 bases and J by 4 bases, with 12 bases between them. The CDR3 here is CASSLWGESYEQYF. The DNA of the CDR3 is TGTGCCAGCAGCTTATGGGGAGAATCGTACGAGCAGTACTTC. The whole variable domain, remainder taken from reference TRBV7-9 and TRBJ2-7, is DTGVSQNPRHKITKRGQNVTFRCDPISEHNRLYWYRQTLGQGPEFLTYFQNEAQLEKSRLLSDRFSAERPKGSFSTLEIQRTEQGDSAMYLCASSLWGESYEQYFGPGTRLTVT.

This clonotype is categorized as medium-sized. The chain is built from TRBV20-1 and TRBJ2-2; D uncertain. Between the trimmed V and J ends, which lost 3 bases and 0 bases, there was a span of 11 bases. The CDR3 runs to 15 residues. Germline CDR1 DFQATT, CDR2 SNEGSKA (reference sequence). CDR3 protein: CSASFRPPNTGELFF. CDR3 sequence (DNA): TGCAGTGCTAGTTTTCGGCCGCCGAACACCGGGGAGCTGTTTTTT.

This clonotype was counted many times. The rearrangement uses TRBV20-1 and TRBJ2-3; D unclear. Germline V lookup: CDR1 DFQATT, CDR2 SNEGSKA (reference sequence). V lost 0 bases and J 0 bases, leaving 4 bases between the germline ends. This CDR3 is built from 13 residues. CDR3 in DNA: TGCAGTGCTAGAGAAGCTAGCACAGATACGCAGTATTTT. It is translated as CSAREASTDTQYF.

In this sample, this clonotype turned up many times. A junction boundary mismatches the germline segment, possibly from a read error. The V call is TRBV29-1, the J call TRBJ2-6, with D maybe TRBD1 (5 bases). This CDR3 region has 14 residues. From germline, CDR1 is SQVTM and CDR2 ANQGSEA. The CDR3 protein is CSVLLTSGANVLIF. In nucleotides, the CDR3 is TGCAGCGTTCTCCTCACCTCTGGGGCCAACGTCCTGATTTTC.

This clonotype was detected only a few times. J is TRBJ1-3 and V is TRBV5-1; D is unresolved. Trimming removed 0 bases from V and 4 bases from J, with 11 bases in between. Germline V gene lookup returns CDR1 SGHRS and CDR2 YFSETQ. The CDR3 runs to 15 residues. CDR3 nucleotide sequence: TGCGCCAGCAGCTTGGCCGGGCAAGGCGGAAACACCATATATTTT. It yields the protein CASSLAGQGGNTIYF. The full variable domain, its missing parts supplied by reference TRBV5-1 and TRBJ1-3, is KAGVTQTPRYLIKTRGQQVTLSCSPISGHRSVSWYQQTPGQGLQFLFEYFSETQRNKGNFPGRFSGRQFSNSRSEMNVSTLELGDSALYLCASSLAGQGGNTIYFGEGSWLTVV.

Many counts were recorded for this clonotype. The J gene is TRBJ2-1, the V gene TRBV11-3; D possibly matches TRBD1 or TRBD2 (6 bases each). V shed 3 bases and J shed 5 bases, with 17 bases lying between them. Germline CDR1 reads SGHNT; CDR2 reads YENEEA. The CDR3 totals 16 residues. CDR3 sequence: CASSFGTPGAHNEQFF. The CDR3 nucleotides read TGTGCCAGCAGCTTCGGGACCCCGGGGGCCCACAATGAGCAGTTCTTC.

The rearrangement links TRBV7-6 to TRBJ2-3; D not resolved. CDR1 is SGHVS and CDR2 is FNYEAQ in the germline V gene. This CDR3 region has 14 residues. The V and J ends lost 0 bases and 2 bases respectively, with 6 bases between them. In DNA form, the CDR3 reads TGTGCCAGCAGCTTAGCGGGGAACACAGATACGCAGTATTTT. Protein: CASSLAGNTDTQYF. The whole variable domain, remainder taken from reference TRBV7-6 and TRBJ2-3, is GAGVSQSPRYKVTKRGQDVALRCDPISGHVSLYWYRQALGQGPEFLTYFNYEAQQDKSGLPNDRFSAERPEGSISTLTIQRTEQRDSAMYRCASSLAGNTDTQYFGPGTRLTVL.

The CDR3 DNA is TGCAGCGTTGCAGTAGGTGGAGGGTACGAGCAGTACTTC. Its protein is CSVAVGGGYEQYF. The chain has TRBV29-1 and TRBJ2-7; possible D gene TRBD2, 6 bases. Deletions cut 4 bases from V and 4 bases from J, with 14 bases between. Germline V CDR1 and CDR2: SQVTM, ANQGSEA. The length of the CDR3 is 13 residues.

Many counts were recorded for this clonotype. This sequence joins TRBV20-1 and TRBJ2-2; D remains unclear. V was trimmed by 5 bases and J by 3 bases, leaving 13 bases between them. The CDR3 has 14 residues. Germline assignment: CDR1 DFQATT and CDR2 SNEGSKA (reference sequence). The CDR3 here is CSASPPPDTGELFF. The CDR3 DNA reads as TGCAGTGCTTCGCCCCCCCCGGACACCGGGGAGCTGTTTTTT.